A single TCR beta chain is shown here with its context. The target antigen is unknown. From germline, CDR1 is SEHNR and CDR2 FQNEAQ (reference sequence). V lost 5 bases and J 5 bases, leaving 10 bases between the germline ends. There are 14 residues in the CDR3. This record belongs to a study of lymphopenia after photon versus proton radiotherapy. Here immunoSEQ multiplex PCR was the method, and the copy in TCRdb shows in-frame clones only, minus some. The table lists 65,000 to 85,000 clones, just under 95% of them singletons. Study results and limitations: Post-nadir TCR diversity decline inversely tracked overall survival among those who died. Proton therapy kept repertoires fairly stable, unlike photons, which gained effector/memory cells. After lymphocyte nadir, photon-treated repertoires showed oligoclonal expansion, especially CD8+ Temra.

The receptor was isolated from a woman aged 40-49 years with cholangiocarcinoma. The source material was peripheral blood, sampled from a patient treated with photon-based radiotherapy. The rearrangement links TRBV7-9 to TRBJ1-6; TRBD1 might be the D (6 bases). The CDR3: CASSLDSNNSPLHF. As DNA, the CDR3 is TGTGCCAGCAGCCTGGACAGCAATAATTCACCCCTCCACTTT.